The clone carrying this T cell receptor beta chain was observed once. Other DNA sequences in this specimen translate into the identical CDR3. The data belong to a study of shared clonotypes between healthy human individuals. Only in-frame clones appear in the TCRdb table, and some are missing; sequencing was by immunoSEQ multiplex PCR. Among millions of clones listed, 95% were seen once. This CDR3 contains 13 residues. The germline V gene has CDR1 MDHEN and CDR2 SYDVKM. J lost 9 bases, V lost 5 bases, and 7 bases had no gene match. Sequencing used naive CD4+ T cells sorted from blood. Subset described: CD45RA+ positively selected. The V gene is TRBV28, the J gene TRBJ2-7, with 10 bases lining up with TRBD1. The source of this sequence is a man aged 18 to 29 in good health. DNA for the CDR3: TGTGCCAGCAGTCCCCGGGACAGGGGCGCGCAGTACTTC. Amino acid sequence: CASSPRDRGAQYF.